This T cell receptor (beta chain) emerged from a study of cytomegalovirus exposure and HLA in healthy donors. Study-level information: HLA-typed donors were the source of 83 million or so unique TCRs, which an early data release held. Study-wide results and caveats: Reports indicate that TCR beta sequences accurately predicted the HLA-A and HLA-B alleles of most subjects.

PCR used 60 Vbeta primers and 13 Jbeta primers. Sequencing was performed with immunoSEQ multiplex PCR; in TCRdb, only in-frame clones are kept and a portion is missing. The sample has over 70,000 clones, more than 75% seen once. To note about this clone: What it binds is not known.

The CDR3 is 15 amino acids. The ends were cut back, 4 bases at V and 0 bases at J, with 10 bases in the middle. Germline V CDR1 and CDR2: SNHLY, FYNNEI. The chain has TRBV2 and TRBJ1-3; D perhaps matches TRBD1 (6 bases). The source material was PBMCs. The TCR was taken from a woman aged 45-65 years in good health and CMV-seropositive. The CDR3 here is CASSGLGASGNTIYF. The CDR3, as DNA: TGTGCCAGCAGTGGCTTGGGGGCCTCTGGAAACACCATATATTTT.